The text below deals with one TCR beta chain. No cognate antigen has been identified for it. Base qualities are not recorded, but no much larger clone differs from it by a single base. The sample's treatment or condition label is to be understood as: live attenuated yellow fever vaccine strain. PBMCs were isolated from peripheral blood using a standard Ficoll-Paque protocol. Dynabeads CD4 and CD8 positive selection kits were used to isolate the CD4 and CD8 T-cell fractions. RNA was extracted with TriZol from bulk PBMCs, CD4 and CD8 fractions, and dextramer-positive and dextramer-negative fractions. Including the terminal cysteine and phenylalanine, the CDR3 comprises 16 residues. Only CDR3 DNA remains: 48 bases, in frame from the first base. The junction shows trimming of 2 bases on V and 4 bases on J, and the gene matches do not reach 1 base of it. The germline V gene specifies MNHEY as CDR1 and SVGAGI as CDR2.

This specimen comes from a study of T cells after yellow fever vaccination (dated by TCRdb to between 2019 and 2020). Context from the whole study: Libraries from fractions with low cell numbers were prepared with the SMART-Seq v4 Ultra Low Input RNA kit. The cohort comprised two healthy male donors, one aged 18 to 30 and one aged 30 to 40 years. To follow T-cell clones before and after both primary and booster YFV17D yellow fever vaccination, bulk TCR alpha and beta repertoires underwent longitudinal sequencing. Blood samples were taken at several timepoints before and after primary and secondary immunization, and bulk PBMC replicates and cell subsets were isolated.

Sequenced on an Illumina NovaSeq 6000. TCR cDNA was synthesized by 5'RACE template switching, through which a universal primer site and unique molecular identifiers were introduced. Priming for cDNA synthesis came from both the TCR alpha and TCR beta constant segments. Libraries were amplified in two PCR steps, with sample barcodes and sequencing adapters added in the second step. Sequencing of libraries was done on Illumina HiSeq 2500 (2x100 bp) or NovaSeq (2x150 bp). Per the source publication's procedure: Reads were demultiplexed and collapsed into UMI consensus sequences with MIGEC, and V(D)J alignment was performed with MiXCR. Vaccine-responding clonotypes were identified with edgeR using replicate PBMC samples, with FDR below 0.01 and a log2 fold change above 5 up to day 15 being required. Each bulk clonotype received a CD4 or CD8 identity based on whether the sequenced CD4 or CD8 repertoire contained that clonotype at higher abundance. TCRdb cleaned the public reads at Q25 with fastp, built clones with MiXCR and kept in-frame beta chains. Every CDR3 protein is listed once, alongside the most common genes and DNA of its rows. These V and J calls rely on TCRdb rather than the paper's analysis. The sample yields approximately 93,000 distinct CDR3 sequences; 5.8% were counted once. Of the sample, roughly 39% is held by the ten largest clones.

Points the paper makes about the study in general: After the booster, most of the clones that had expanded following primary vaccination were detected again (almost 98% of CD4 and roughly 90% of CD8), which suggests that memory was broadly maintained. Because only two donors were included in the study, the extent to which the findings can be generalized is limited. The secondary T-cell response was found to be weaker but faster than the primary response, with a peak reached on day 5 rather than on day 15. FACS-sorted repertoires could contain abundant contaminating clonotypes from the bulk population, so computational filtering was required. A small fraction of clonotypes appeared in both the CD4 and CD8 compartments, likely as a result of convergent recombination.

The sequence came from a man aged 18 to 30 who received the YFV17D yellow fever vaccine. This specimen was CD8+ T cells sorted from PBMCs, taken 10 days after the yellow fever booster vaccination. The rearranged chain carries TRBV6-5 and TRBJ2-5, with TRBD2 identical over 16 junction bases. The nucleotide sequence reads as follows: TGTGCCAGCAGTTACGGGACTAGCGGGGGGGGAGAGACCCAGTACTTC. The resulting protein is CASSYGTSGGGETQYF.